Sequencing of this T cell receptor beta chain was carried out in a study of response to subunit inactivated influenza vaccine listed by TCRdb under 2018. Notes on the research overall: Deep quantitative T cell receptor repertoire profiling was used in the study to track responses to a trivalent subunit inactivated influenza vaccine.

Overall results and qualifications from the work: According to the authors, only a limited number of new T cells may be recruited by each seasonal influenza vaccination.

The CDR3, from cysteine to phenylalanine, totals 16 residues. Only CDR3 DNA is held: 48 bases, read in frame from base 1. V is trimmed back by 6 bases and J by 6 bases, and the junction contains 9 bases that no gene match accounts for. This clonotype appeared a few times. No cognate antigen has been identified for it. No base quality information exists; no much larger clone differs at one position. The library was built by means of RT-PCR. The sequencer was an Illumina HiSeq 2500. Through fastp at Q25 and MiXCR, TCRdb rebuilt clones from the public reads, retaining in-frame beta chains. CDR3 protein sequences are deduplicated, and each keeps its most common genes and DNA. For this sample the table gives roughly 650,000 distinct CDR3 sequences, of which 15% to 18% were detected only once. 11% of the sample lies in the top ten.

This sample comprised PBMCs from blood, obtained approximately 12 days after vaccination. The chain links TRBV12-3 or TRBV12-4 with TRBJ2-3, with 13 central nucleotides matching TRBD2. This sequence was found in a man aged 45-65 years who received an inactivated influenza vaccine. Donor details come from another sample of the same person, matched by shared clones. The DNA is TGTGCCAGCAGGCTGACTAGCGGGAGGCCAACGGATACGCAGTATTTT. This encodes CASRLTSGRPTDTQYF.